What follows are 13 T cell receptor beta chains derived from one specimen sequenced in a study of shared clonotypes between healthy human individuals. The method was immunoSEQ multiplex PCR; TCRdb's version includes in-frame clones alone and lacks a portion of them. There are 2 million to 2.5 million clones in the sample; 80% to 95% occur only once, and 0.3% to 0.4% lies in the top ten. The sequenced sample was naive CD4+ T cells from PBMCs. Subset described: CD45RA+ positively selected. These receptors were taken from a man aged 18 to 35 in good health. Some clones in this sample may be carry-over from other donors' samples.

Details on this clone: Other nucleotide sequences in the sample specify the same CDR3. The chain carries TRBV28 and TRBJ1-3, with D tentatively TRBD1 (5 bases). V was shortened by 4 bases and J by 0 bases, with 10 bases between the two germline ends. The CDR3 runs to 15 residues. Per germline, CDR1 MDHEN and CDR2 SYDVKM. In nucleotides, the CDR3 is TGTGCCAGCAGTTCCGGCGGGGGCTCTGGAAACACCATATATTTT. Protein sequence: CASSSGGGSGNTIYF.

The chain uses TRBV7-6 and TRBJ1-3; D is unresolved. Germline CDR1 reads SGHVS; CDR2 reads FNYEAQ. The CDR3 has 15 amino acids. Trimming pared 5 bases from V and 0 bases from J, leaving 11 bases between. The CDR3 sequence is CASSRLHSSGNTIYF. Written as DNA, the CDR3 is TGTGCCAGCAGCCGACTACACAGCTCTGGAAACACCATATATTTT. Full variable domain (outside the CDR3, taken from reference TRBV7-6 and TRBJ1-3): GAGVSQSPRYKVTKRGQDVALRCDPISGHVSLYWYRQALGQGPEFLTYFNYEAQQDKSGLPNDRFSAERPEGSISTLTIQRTEQRDSAMYRCASSRLHSSGNTIYFGEGSWLTVV.

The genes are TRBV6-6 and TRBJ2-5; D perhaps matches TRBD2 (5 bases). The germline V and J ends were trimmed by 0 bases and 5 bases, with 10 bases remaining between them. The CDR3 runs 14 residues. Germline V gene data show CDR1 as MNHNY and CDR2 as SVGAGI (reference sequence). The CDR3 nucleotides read TGTGCCAGCAGTTACTCGACAACTAGTGAGACCCAGTACTTC. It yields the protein CASSYSTTSETQYF.

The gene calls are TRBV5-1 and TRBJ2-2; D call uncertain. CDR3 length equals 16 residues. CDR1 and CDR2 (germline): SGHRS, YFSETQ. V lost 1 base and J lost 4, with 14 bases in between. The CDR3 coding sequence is TGCGCCAGCAGCTTGCTTGCGTCCTCAGGCACCGGGGAGCTGTTTTTT. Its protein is CASSLLASSGTGELFF.

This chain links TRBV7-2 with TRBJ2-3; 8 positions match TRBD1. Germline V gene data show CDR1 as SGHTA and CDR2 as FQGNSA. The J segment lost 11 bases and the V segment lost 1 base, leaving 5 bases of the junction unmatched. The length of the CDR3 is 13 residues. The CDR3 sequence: CASSLGGQAKQYF. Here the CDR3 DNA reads TGTGCCAGCAGCTTAGGGGGACAGGCCAAGCAGTATTTT. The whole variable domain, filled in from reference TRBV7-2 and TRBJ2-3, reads GAGVSQSPSNKVTEKGKDVELRCDPISGHTALYWYRQSLGQGLEFLIYFQGNSAPDKSGLPSDRFSAERTGGSVSTLTIQRTQQEDSAVYLCASSLGGQAKQYFGPGTRLTVL.

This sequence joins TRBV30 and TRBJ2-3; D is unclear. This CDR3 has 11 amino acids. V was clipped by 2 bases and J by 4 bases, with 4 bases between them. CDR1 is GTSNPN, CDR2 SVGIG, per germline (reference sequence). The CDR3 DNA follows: TGTGCCTGGAGTATAGCAGATACGCAGTATTTT. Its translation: CAWSIADTQYF.

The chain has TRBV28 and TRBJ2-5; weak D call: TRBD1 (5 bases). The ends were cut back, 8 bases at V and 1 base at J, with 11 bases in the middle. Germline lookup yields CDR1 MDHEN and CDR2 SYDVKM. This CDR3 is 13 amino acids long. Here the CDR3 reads CASGDRIQETQYF. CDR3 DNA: TGTGCCAGCGGCGACAGAATCCAAGAGACCCAGTACTTC.

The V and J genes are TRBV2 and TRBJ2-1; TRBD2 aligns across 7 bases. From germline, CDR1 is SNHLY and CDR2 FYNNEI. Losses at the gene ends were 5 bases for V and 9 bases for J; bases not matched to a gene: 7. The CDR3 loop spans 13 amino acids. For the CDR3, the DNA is TGTGCCAGCAGTAGAGAGGGAGGGGCTGAGCAGTTCTTC. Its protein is CASSREGGAEQFF.

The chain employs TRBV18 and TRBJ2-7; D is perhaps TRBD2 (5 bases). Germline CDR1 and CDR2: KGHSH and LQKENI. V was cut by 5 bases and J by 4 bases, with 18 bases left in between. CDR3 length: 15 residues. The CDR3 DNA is TGTGCCAGCTCATCCTCGACCCTGGAGGAATACGAGCAGTACTTC. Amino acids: CASSSSTLEEYEQYF.

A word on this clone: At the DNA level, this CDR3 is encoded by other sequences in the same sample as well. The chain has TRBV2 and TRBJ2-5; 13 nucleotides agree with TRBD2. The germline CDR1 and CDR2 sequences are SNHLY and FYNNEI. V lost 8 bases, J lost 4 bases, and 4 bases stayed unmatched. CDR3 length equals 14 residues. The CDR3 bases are TGTGCCAGCTCAAGACTAGCGGGAGGAGAGACCCAGTACTTC. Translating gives CASSRLAGGETQYF. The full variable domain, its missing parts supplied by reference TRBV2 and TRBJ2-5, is EPEVTQTPSHQVTQMGQEVILRCVPISNHLYFYWYRQILGQKVEFLVSFYNNEISEKSEIFDDQFSVERPDGSNFTLKIRSTKLEDSAMYFCASSRLAGGETQYFGPGTRLLVL.

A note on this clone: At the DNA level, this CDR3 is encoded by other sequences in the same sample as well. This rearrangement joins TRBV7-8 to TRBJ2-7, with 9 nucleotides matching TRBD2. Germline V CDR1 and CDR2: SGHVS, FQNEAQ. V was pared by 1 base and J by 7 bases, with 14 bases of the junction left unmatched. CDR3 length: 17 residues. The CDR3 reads CASSLVEPSGIGGEQYF. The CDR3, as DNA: TGTGCCAGCAGCTTAGTGGAGCCTAGCGGGATCGGGGGAGAGCAGTACTTC. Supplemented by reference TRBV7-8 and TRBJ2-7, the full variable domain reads GAGVSQSPRYKVAKRGQDVALRCDPISGHVSLFWYQQALGQGPEFLTYFQNEAQLDKSGLPSDRFFAERPEGSVSTLKIQRTQQEDSAVYLCASSLVEPSGIGGEQYFGPGTRLTVT.

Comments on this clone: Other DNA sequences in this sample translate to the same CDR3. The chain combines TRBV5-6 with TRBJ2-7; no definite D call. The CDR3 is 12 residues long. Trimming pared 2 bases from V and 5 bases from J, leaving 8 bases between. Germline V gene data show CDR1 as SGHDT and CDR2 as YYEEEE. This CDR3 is CASSFDRDEQYF. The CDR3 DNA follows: TGTGCCAGCAGCTTCGACCGGGACGAGCAGTACTTC.

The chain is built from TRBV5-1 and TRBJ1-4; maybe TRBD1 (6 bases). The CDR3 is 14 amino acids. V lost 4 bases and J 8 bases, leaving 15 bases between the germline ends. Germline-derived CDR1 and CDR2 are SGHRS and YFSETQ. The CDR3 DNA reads TGCGCCAGCAGCCAAAACAGGGTTGAAGAAAAACTGTTTTTT. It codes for CASSQNRVEEKLFF.